This T cell receptor beta chain was identified during a study of T-cell memory formation after mild COVID-19. Overall study context: Largely donor-specific TCR clusters were found.

Germline lookup yields CDR1 SEHNR and CDR2 FQNEAQ (reference sequence). Between the trimmed V and J ends, which lost 3 bases and 3 bases, there was a span of 9 bases. This CDR3 spans 14 amino acids. General study findings and limits: Among clones contracting day 15 to 85, CD4/CD8 was balanced, whereas later expanders leaned CD4+. The main location of contracting CD4+ clones was CM and EM, and that of contracting CD8+ clones was EMRA.

TCRdb called the 5' RACE reads again in MiXCR, with one record for every CDR3 protein. The data show 200,000 to 250,000 distinct CDR3 sequences, with around 10% seen just once and roughly 21% held by the top ten. This clonotype was counted many times. What it binds is unknown. The source of this sequence is a man between 18 and 29 years old who had mild COVID-19 (a few samples of this study predate the infection). Cell type and time point are not known. This chain connects TRBV7-9 to TRBJ2-1; tentative D call: TRBD1 (5 bases). The sample consisted of PBMCs or a T cell subset sorted from them (not recorded which). CDR3 amino acids: CASSFTGFYNEQFF. The CDR3 nucleotides are TGTGCCAGCAGCTTTACAGGATTCTACAATGAGCAGTTCTTC.